Sequencing of this T cell receptor (beta chain) was carried out in a study of T cells in Graves' hyperthyroidism and ophthalmopathy. The authors obtained PBMCs from more than 9.5 ml of fresh peripheral blood. Details on this clonotype: With a much larger clone just one base away, this may be a read error. Because it lacks the conserved phenylalanine or tryptophan at the end, this CDR3 is likely a read error.

The TCR beta CDR3 regions underwent amplification using RNA transcripts as the source. The TCR CDR3 first-round RT-PCR relied on the HTBI primer set. Using its own MiXCR run on the multiplex PCR reads, TCRdb lists one record per CDR3 protein. The sample lists about 400,000 distinct CDR3 sequences, around 15% seen once, with around 28% in the top ten. The source is a man aged 50-59 years with Graves' ophthalmopathy. The sequenced sample consisted of blood.

CDR3 nucleotides: TGTGCCAGCAGGGGACATTCAGGGAACTATGGCTACACCTTG. This translates into CASRGHSGNYGYTL. This sequence joins TRBV2 and TRBJ1-2, with a possible D match to TRBD1 (6 bases). There are 14 residues in the CDR3. Germline CDR1 is SNHLY and CDR2 is FYNNEI. V was clipped by 6 bases and J by 2 bases, with 13 bases between them.